This T cell receptor beta chain emerged from a study of glioma-infiltrating T cells. Study results and limitations: CDR3 overlap between tissue and blood was very small. Above-expected tissue-blood divergence occurred in all gliomas, most in low-grade ones.

CDR3 length: 13 residues. V lost 0 bases and J 3 bases, leaving 6 bases between the germline ends. This clonotype was counted many times. Its matching antigen is unknown. Using RNA template, CDR3s of TCR alpha and beta were amplified with iRepertoire arm-PCR. Tissue mRNA or PBMC total RNA, about 95-450 ng, went into one-step reverse transcription and amplification. TCRdb passed the multiplex PCR reads through MiXCR, listing each CDR3 protein once. The sample contains 95,000 to 150,000 distinct CDR3 sequences, less than 30% of which appear only once. The genes are TRBV12-3 or TRBV12-4 and TRBJ2-7; D uncertain. The sequenced material came from glioma tissue, nonneoplastic brain tissue, or PBMCs (not recorded which). This TCR was recovered from a human donor with low-grade glioma or glioblastoma, undergoing nonglioma brain surgery, or in good health (not recorded which). The CDR3 here is CASSLARHYEQYF. CDR3 bases: TGTGCCAGCAGTTTAGCGCGCCACTACGAGCAGTACTTC.